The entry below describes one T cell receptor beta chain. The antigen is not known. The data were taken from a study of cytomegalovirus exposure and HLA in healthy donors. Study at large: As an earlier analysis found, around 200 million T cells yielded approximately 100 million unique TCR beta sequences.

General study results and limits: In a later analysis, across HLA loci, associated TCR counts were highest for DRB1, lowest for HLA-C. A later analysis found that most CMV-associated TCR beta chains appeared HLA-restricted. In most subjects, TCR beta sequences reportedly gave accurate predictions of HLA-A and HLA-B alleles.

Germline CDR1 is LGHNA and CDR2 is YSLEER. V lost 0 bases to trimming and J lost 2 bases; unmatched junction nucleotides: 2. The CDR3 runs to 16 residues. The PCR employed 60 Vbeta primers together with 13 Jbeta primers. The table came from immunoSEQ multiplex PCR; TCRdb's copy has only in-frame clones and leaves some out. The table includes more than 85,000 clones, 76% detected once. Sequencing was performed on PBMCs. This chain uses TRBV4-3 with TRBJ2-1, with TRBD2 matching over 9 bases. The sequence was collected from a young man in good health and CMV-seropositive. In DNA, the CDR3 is TGCGCCAGCAGCCAAGACCCTAGCGGGGCCTACAATGAGCAGTTCTTC. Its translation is CASSQDPSGAYNEQFF.